The rows below give T cell receptor beta chains drawn from one sample of a study of cytomegalovirus exposure and HLA in healthy donors. Generated by immunoSEQ multiplex PCR, the TCRdb table keeps only in-frame clones and is missing some. The sample consists of roughly 170,000 clones, 77% of them appearing once. Material for sequencing was PBMCs. These receptors were collected from a woman in her thirties in good health and CMV-seropositive. Each CDR3 is given with its conserved first and last residue. The order of the fields is clone size, V gene, J gene, D gene, CDR3 protein, CDR3 DNA. The D gene is left open where the match is weak. Size is omitted from some rows. Given values are once, few, many or a class for expanded clones.

NA	TRBV28	TRBJ2-5	NA	CVSWGGPQETQYF	TGTGTTTCGTGGGGGGGCCCCCAGGAGACCCAGTACTTC
NA	TRBV21-1	TRBJ2-5	NA	CAKPGRGTQYF	TGTGCCAAACCCGGGCGGGGGACCCAGTACTTC
NA	TRBV28	TRBJ2-3	TRBD2	CASTFLAGVRDTQYF	TGTGCCAGCACCTTTCTAGCGGGGGTGAGGGATACGCAGTATTTT
NA	TRBV19	TRBJ1-2	NA	CANLDRPGHGYTF	TGTGCCAACCTCGACAGGCCAGGGCATGGCTACACCTTC
NA	TRBV7-9	TRBJ2-5	NA	CASSLGAEQETQYF	TGTGCCAGCAGCTTAGGGGCAGAGCAAGAGACCCAGTACTTC
few	TRBV4-1	TRBJ1-2	NA	CASSQESLWGRGEGYTF	TGCGCCAGCAGCCAAGAATCCCTTTGGGGGCGCGGTGAAGGCTACACCTTC
NA	TRBV10-1	TRBJ1-1	TRBD1	CASGQGGGTEAFF	TGCGCCAGCGGACAGGGTGGTGGGACTGAAGCTTTCTTT
NA	TRBV5-1	TRBJ1-2	TRBD1	CASSLQDRGGGYTF	TGCGCCAGCAGCCTCCAGGACAGGGGGGGAGGCTACACCTTC
NA	TRBV7-2	TRBJ1-1	TRBD1	CASSPRGRGTEAFF	TGTGCCAGCAGTCCCAGGGGGAGAGGAACTGAAGCTTTCTTT
NA	TRBV14	TRBJ2-1	TRBD1	CASSQETGTGKSYNEQFF	TGTGCCAGCAGCCAAGAGACCGGGACAGGGAAATCCTACAATGAGCAGTTCTTC
NA	TRBV7-3	TRBJ1-1	TRBD1	CASSAQGGLNTEAFF	TGTGCCAGCAGCGCTCAGGGGGGATTGAACACTGAAGCTTTCTTT
NA	TRBV5-5	TRBJ1-1	TRBD1	CASSLTGGTEAFF	TGTGCCAGCAGCTTGACAGGGGGCACTGAAGCTTTCTTT
NA	TRBV28	TRBJ1-2	TRBD1	CASIPTQGVYGYTF	TGTGCCAGCATTCCAACCCAGGGGGTGTATGGCTACACCTTC
NA	TRBV2	TRBJ1-5	NA	CASTPFVTGYSNQPQHF	TGTGCCAGCACCCCTTTTGTTACGGGATATAGCAATCAGCCCCAGCATTTT
NA	TRBV7-6	TRBJ1-5	NA	CASSLLPGGNQPQHF	TGTGCCAGCAGCTTATTGCCAGGGGGCAATCAGCCCCAGCATTTT
NA	TRBV4-2	TRBJ2-1	NA	CASSQVSDIRSYNEQFF	TGTGCCAGCAGCCAAGTATCAGATATACGATCCTACAATGAGCAGTTCTTC
NA	TRBV27	TRBJ2-1	TRBD2	CASIETSGSSSNEQFF	TGTGCCAGCATAGAGACTAGCGGGAGTAGTTCCAATGAGCAGTTCTTC
NA	TRBV11-3	TRBJ1-1	TRBD1	CASSPGQGDTEAFF	TGTGCCAGCAGCCCCGGACAGGGGGACACTGAAGCTTTCTTT
few	TRBV4-3	TRBJ2-2	TRBD2	CASSQRLAGGRNTGELFF	TGCGCCAGCAGCCAAAGACTAGCGGGAGGGCGGAACACCGGGGAGCTGTTTTTT
NA	TRBV11-2	TRBJ2-7	NA	CASSLSQGEVYEQYF	TGTGCCAGCAGCTTGAGTCAGGGGGAGGTCTACGAGCAGTACTTC
NA	TRBV10-2	TRBJ2-3	TRBD1	CASSEGQGGTDTQYF	TGCGCCAGCAGTGAGGGACAGGGGGGCACAGATACGCAGTATTTT
once	TRBV29-1	TRBJ2-3	TRBD2	CSVESSGTSGSADTQYF	TGCAGCGTTGAATCTTCAGGGACTAGCGGGAGCGCAGATACGCAGTATTTT
NA	TRBV7-2	TRBJ1-1	NA	CASSLASRVNTEAFF	TGTGCCAGCAGCTTGGCATCACGGGTGAACACTGAAGCTTTCTTT
NA	TRBV5-1	TRBJ2-7	NA	CASSLVPGTYEQYF	TGCGCCAGCAGCTTGGTTCCAGGGACCTACGAGCAGTACTTC
once	TRBV5-4	TRBJ2-1	TRBD2	CASSFGTSGRGQFF	TGTGCCAGCAGCTTCGGGACTAGCGGGAGGGGGCAGTTCTTC
NA	TRBV6-4	TRBJ1-4	NA	CASSDEAGAEKLFF	TGTGCCAGCAGTGACGAGGCAGGGGCGGAAAAACTGTTTTTT
NA	TRBV6-6	TRBJ2-5	NA	CASSYSQEVRQETQYF	TGTGCCAGCAGTTACTCCCAGGAGGTTCGCCAAGAGACCCAGTACTTC
once	TRBV30	TRBJ1-2	NA	CAWSLGRHGYTF	TGTGCCTGGAGTTTGGGCAGACATGGCTACACCTTC
NA	TRBV7-9	TRBJ2-5	TRBD1	CASSLGTGGETQYF	TGTGCCAGCAGCTTAGGGACAGGGGGCGAGACCCAGTACTTC
NA	TRBV5-1	TRBJ1-1	NA	CASSRGMNTEAFF	TGCGCCAGCAGCAGAGGAATGAACACTGAAGCTTTCTTT
NA	TRBV27	TRBJ2-5	NA	CASSLAGGILQETQYF	TGTGCCAGCAGTTTGGCCGGCGGGATTCTCCAAGAGACCCAGTACTTC
NA	TRBV19	TRBJ1-2	NA	CASSISVSPGYGYTF	TGTGCCAGTAGTATATCTGTCTCCCCGGGGTATGGCTACACCTTC
NA	TRBV7-9	TRBJ2-1	TRBD2	CASSPLAGVESYNEQFF	TGTGCCAGCAGCCCCCTAGCGGGAGTCGAATCCTACAATGAGCAGTTCTTC
NA	TRBV6-1	TRBJ2-2	NA	CASSEASWNTGELFF	TGTGCCAGCAGTGAAGCATCCTGGAACACCGGGGAGCTGTTTTTT